The clone carrying this TCR beta chain has at least ten counts. Its target is not known. The time point was: sample taken at primary tumor resection. TCRdb independently ran MiXCR on the 5' RACE reads; one entry per CDR3 protein. The table has over 25,000 distinct CDR3 sequences, approximately 7% seen once. This sample is part of a study of spatial heterogeneity in lung cancer. Findings of the study overall: For expanded intratumoral alpha and beta TCRs, counts tracked tumor mutation counts.

With 1 base removed from V and 0 bases from J, the gap between germline ends came to 10 bases. Germline V lookup: CDR1 DFQATT, CDR2 SNEGSKA (reference sequence). The CDR3 covers 15 residues. This chain uses TRBV20-1 with TRBJ2-4, with D unclear. Here the sequenced sample was lung tumor tissue, taken at surgery. The receptor comes from a male donor with early-stage non-small cell lung cancer. CDR3 amino acids: CSARAPTSAKNIQYF. CDR3 DNA: TGCAGTGCTAGAGCACCGACGTCAGCCAAAAACATTCAGTACTTC.